This TCR beta chain is from a study of CD8 T cells in Susac syndrome. Notes on the study in general: The study recognized that its TCR sequencing and HLA analysis covered a relatively small number of individuals.

Sequencing of TCR beta drew on CD8+ and CD4+ T cells from blood. RNA was extracted with the RNeasy kit, and a quantity of about 0.45 to 1 ug was reverse transcribed using random hexamers. Amplification of TCR beta CDR3 spanned 54 Vbeta and 13 Jbeta via immunoSEQ multiplex PCR. One entry per CDR3 protein results from TCRdb running MiXCR on the immunoSEQ multiplex PCR reads. Altogether roughly 300,000 distinct CDR3 sequences are present, 70% to 90% being singletons, with the ten largest covering over 0.1%. The CDR3 spans 15 residues. CDR1 and CDR2 from the germline V gene are SNHLY and FYNNEI. The V end was cut by 3 bases, the J end by 3 bases, with 14 bases between. This clonotype has only one observation. Its antigen is not identified.

This chain connects TRBV2 to TRBJ1-1, with unresolved D. Sequenced: CD8+ T cells from PBMCs. This receptor was taken from a human donor with multiple sclerosis. The chain's CDR3 is CASSDSDQRDTEAFF. The CDR3 nucleotides read TGTGCCAGCAGTGACTCGGATCAACGGGACACTGAAGCTTTCTTT.